The rows below give T cell receptor beta chains drawn from one sample of a study of T cell repertoires in ileal Crohn's disease. Only in-frame clones appear in the TCRdb table, and some are missing; sequencing was by immunoSEQ multiplex PCR. The repertoire holds tens of thousands of clones, with around 77% as singletons. The sequenced material came from ileal tissue. These receptors were collected from an adult with Crohn's disease. CDR3s include the opening cysteine and the closing phenylalanine or tryptophan. The D gene is left open where the match is weak. Rows give clone size only sometimes, using once, few, many, or a class for an expanded clone.

v_call	j_call	d_call	clone_size	cdr3_aa	cdr3_nt
TRBV12-5	TRBJ2-3	-	-	CASGSRGADTQYF	TGTGCTAGTGGTTCCCGGGGGGCCGATACGCAGTATTTT
TRBV23-1	TRBJ2-3	-	-	CASSQSEEDVDTQYF	TGCGCCAGCAGTCAATCAGAAGAGGATGTAGATACGCAGTATTTT
TRBV7-2	TRBJ2-7	-	-	CASSSGGTSYEQYF	TGTGCCAGCAGCTCAGGAGGTACGTCCTACGAGCAGTACTTC
TRBV9	TRBJ1-1	-	once	CASSPEVRAGDTEAFF	TGTGCCAGCAGCCCAGAGGTGAGGGCCGGGGACACTGAAGCTTTCTTT
TRBV5-1	TRBJ2-3	-	-	CASSPLAMADTQYF	TGCGCCAGCAGCCCCTTAGCGATGGCGGATACGCAGTATTTT
TRBV6-1	TRBJ2-7	-	few	CASKPGSSYEQYF	TGTGCCAGCAAGCCGGGGAGCTCCTACGAGCAGTACTTC
TRBV23-1	TRBJ1-2	-	-	CASSHLAHSLFNYGYTF	TGCGCCAGCAGTCATCTTGCCCACAGCCTGTTTAACTATGGCTACACCTTC
TRBV7-8	TRBJ1-1	TRBD1	-	CASSLAQGVRSEAFF	TGTGCCAGCAGCTTAGCGCAGGGGGTACGGTCTGAAGCTTTCTTT
TRBV5-1	TRBJ2-3	TRBD1	-	CASSPGQATDTQYF	TGCGCCAGCAGCCCGGGACAGGCCACAGATACGCAGTATTTT
TRBV7-3	TRBJ2-7	-	-	CASSLTASGIYGQYF	TGTGCCAGCAGCTTAACTGCGTCAGGGATCTACGGGCAGTACTTC
TRBV6-1	TRBJ2-2	-	-	CATRGRVGNTGELFF	TGTGCCACCAGGGGCAGGGTTGGGAACACCGGGGAGCTGTTTTTT
TRBV6-5	TRBJ1-3	-	-	CASSGFTNSGNTIYF	TGTGCCAGCTCCGGGTTTACTAACTCTGGAAACACCATATATTTT
TRBV7-2	TRBJ2-5	TRBD1	-	CASSPAQGALETQYF	TGTGCCAGCAGCCCTGCACAGGGGGCTTTGGAGACCCAGTACTTC
TRBV10-2	TRBJ1-6	TRBD1	-	CASSGGTGGLSPLHF	TGCGCCAGCAGCGGAGGGACAGGGGGCCTCTCACCCCTCCACTTT
TRBV11-1	TRBJ2-4	TRBD1	-	CASSQRQGDLAKNIQYF	TGTGCCAGCAGCCAGAGACAGGGAGACCTAGCCAAAAACATTCAGTACTTC
TRBV28	TRBJ2-1	TRBD2	-	CASRTTGGRTNEQFF	TGTGCCAGCAGGACCACGGGGGGTAGGACGAATGAGCAGTTCTTC
TRBV11-2	TRBJ1-1	-	once	CASRTRGGRSTEAFF	TGTGCCAGCAGGACGCGAGGGGGAAGGAGCACTGAAGCTTTCTTT
TRBV1	TRBJ2-1	-	-	CTSSSSGRDNEQFF	TGCACCAGCAGCTCCAGCGGGAGGGACAATGAGCAGTTCTTC
TRBV29-1	TRBJ2-2	TRBD1	-	CSGTGQAPGELFF	TGCAGCGGGACGGGACAGGCCCCCGGGGAGCTGTTTTTT
TRBV27	TRBJ2-1	TRBD2	-	CASSHSGGGGNEQFF	TGTGCCAGCAGCCATAGCGGGGGAGGAGGGAATGAGCAGTTCTTC
TRBV5-4	TRBJ1-1	-	once	CASSLPGTTEAFF	TGTGCCAGCAGCTTACCGGGAACCACTGAAGCTTTCTTT
TRBV20-1	TRBJ2-5	-	once	CSAAEETQYF	TGCAGTGCCGCGGAAGAGACCCAGTACTTC
TRBV7-9	TRBJ1-1	-	-	CASSFAGTSDEAFF	TGTGCCAGCAGCTTCGCGGGGACGTCTGATGAAGCTTTCTTT
TRBV7-3	TRBJ2-2	TRBD1	-	CASSSRQGSNGELFF	TGTGCCAGCAGCTCCCGACAGGGTTCAAACGGGGAGCTGTTTTTT
TRBV7-9	TRBJ2-7	-	-	CASSLASPGVDEQYF	TGTGCCAGCAGCTTAGCGTCCCCGGGGGTCGACGAGCAGTACTTC
TRBV4-2	TRBJ2-7	TRBD2	once	CASSQDRISLGGSYEQYF	TGTGCCAGCAGCCAAGATCGGATTTCTTTGGGGGGGTCCTACGAGCAGTACTTC
TRBV2	TRBJ1-1	-	-	CAIGGNTEAFF	TGTGCCATAGGGGGGAACACTGAAGCTTTCTTT
TRBV5-1	TRBJ2-3	-	-	CASSLTAGSGTDTQYF	TGCGCCAGCAGCTTGACAGCCGGGTCGGGGACAGATACGCAGTATTTT
TRBV7-3	TRBJ1-1	-	-	CASSLTGNTEAFF	TGTGCCAGCAGCTTAACCGGGAACACTGAAGCTTTCTTT
TRBV5-1	TRBJ2-1	TRBD2	-	CASSLVAGFYNEQFF	TGCGCCAGCAGCTTGGTAGCGGGGTTCTACAATGAGCAGTTCTTC
TRBV6-1	TRBJ1-2	-	-	CASSEAMSGIYGYTF	TGTGCCAGCAGTGAAGCAATGTCGGGGATTTATGGCTACACCTTC
TRBV18	TRBJ1-1	-	-	CASSARRGNTEAFF	TGTGCCAGCTCAGCCAGACGGGGGAACACTGAAGCTTTCTTT
TRBV6-5	TRBJ1-2	TRBD1	-	CASSYGTGVYGYTF	TGTGCCAGCAGTTACGGTACAGGGGTCTATGGCTACACCTTC
TRBV15	TRBJ1-1	TRBD1	-	CATSRVGQGAEAFF	TGTGCCACCAGCAGAGTAGGACAGGGAGCTGAAGCTTTCTTT
TRBV29-1	TRBJ2-1	TRBD1	-	CSVELQGDEQFF	TGCAGCGTTGAATTACAGGGGGATGAGCAGTTCTTC
TRBV7-8	TRBJ2-1	TRBD2	-	CASSLGGVSGGRGEQFF	TGTGCCAGCAGCTTAGGGGGGGTCAGCGGGGGGCGCGGTGAGCAGTTCTTC
TRBV27	TRBJ2-3	-	-	CASSFRARGATDTQYF	TGTGCCAGCAGTTTCAGGGCCCGTGGGGCCACAGATACGCAGTATTTT
TRBV4-1	TRBJ2-3	TRBD2	few	CASSPSVAGGADTQYF	TGCGCCAGCAGCCCTTCTGTTGCGGGAGGGGCGGATACGCAGTATTTT
TRBV7-2	TRBJ1-6	TRBD1	-	CASSLDRAKYHF	TGTGCCAGCAGCTTGGACAGGGCGAAATACCACTTT
TRBV7-9	TRBJ2-2	-	-	CAGSFQRTNTGELFF	TGTGCCGGCAGCTTTCAGCGAACGAACACCGGGGAGCTGTTTTTT
TRBV4-2	TRBJ2-7	TRBD2	-	CASSLSGGPLSSYEQYF	TGTGCCAGCAGCCTTAGCGGGGGGCCTTTGAGCTCCTACGAGCAGTACTTC